The source of this TCR beta chain is a study of T cell clonality in common variable immunodeficiency. This clone was detected many times. The read gets to within 3 residues of the CDR3 end, and the germline J gene fills in the rest. Germline assignment: CDR1 GTSNPN and CDR2 SVGIG (reference sequence). The CDR3 length is 18 residues. Data came from immunoSEQ multiplex PCR; TCRdb stores just in-frame clones and leaves some out. This sample shows about 39,000 clones and no singletons; roughly 2.9% rests with the ten largest. Material: peripheral blood mononuclear cells. This sequence originates from a person aged 18 to 75 in good health. The rearrangement joins TRBV30 to TRBJ2-3, with D possibly TRBD1 on 6 matching bases. This CDR3 is CAWSYDRSTVHSNQPQYF. The covered CDR3 bases are TGTGCCTGGAGTTACGACAGGTCTACCGTTCATAGCAATCAGCCG. The full variable domain, in which reference TRBV30 and TRBJ2-3 provide the parts outside the CDR3, is SQTIHQWPATLVQPVGSPLSLECTVEGTSNPNLYWYRQAAGRGLQLLFYSVGIGQISSEVPQNLSASRPQDRQFILSSKKLLLSDSGFYLCAWSYDRSTVHSNQPQYFGPGTRLTVL.